This TCR beta chain originates from a study of blood T cell repertoires in COVID-19. As for the study in general: PBMCs, B-cell-depleted T cells, or T cells provided the cDNA or gDNA that made up the material.

This clone showed up just once. CDR1 is SGHAT and CDR2 is FQNNGV in the germline V gene. Between the trimmed V and J ends, which lost 5 bases and 2 bases, there was a span of 13 bases. The CDR3 sequence is 14 residues long. This study enrolled people aged about 18 to 100 from approximately 24 US geographic areas. Each recovered donor of Cohort 3 presented with two negative PCRs, clearance, or symptom resolution. Original analysis: Reference gene primer amplification in the assay estimated nucleated cell counts. TCRdb keeps only in-frame clones here, not all; method: immunoSEQ multiplex PCR. V, J and clone size are those of that table, while D and trimming were read from the DNA. The sample consists of around 160,000 clones, 80% to 85% of them appearing once.

The chain recombines TRBV11-2 with TRBJ2-7, with D possibly being TRBD1 (6 bases). This sequence originates from a woman aged 55-70 years who had recovered from COVID-19. The sequencing sample was made of PBMCs or T cells enriched from blood (not recorded which). CDR3 amino acids: CASSPRQETYEQYF. CDR3 in DNA: TGTGCCAGCAGCCCTAGACAGGAGACCTACGAGCAGTACTTC.